Listed below are T cell receptor beta chains from one sample, sequenced in a study of vaccination and CD4 T cells after COVID-19. These receptors' antigens are unknown. From the PCR reads, TCRdb called clonotypes with MiXCR, one entry per CDR3 protein. Among roughly 13,000 distinct CDR3 sequences listed, around 53% were seen once. The source material was CD4+ T cells from blood, cultured in vitro, sampled before SARS-CoV-2 vaccination. These receptors originate from a human donor who had recovered from COVID-19. The CDR3 runs from the conserved cysteine through the conserved F or W. D genes are given only for firm matches. Not all rows give a size; the values are once, few, many and, for expanded clones, a class.

clone size	D gene	V gene	J gene	CDR3 protein	CDR3 DNA
-	-	TRBV10-3	TRBJ1-1	CAIGKGSPFTEAFF	TGTGCCATCGGAAAAGGGTCGCCTTTCACTGAAGCTTTCTTT
-	TRBD1	TRBV19	TRBJ1-2	CASNKSGRDSYGYTF	TGTGCCAGTAATAAAAGTGGTCGGGACAGCTATGGCTACACCTTC
-	-	TRBV11-3	TRBJ2-5	CASSLLQGFGETQYF	TGTGCCAGCAGCCTATTACAGGGATTCGGAGAGACCCAGTACTTC
-	-	TRBV6-1	TRBJ2-7	CASSDSGGGRTYEQYF	TGTGCCAGCAGTGATTCGGGTGGAGGGAGAACCTACGAGCAGTACTTC
-	-	TRBV28	TRBJ1-2	CASTIRRSAGGYTF	TGTGCCAGCACCATTAGGAGAAGCGCGGGGGGCTACACCTTC
few	-	TRBV7-8	TRBJ1-2	CASSPEDSLYGYTF	TGTGCCAGCAGCCCTGAGGACAGTCTCTATGGCTACACCTTC
-	-	TRBV5-1	TRBJ1-1	CASSFRGANTEAFF	TGCGCCAGCAGCTTTAGGGGGGCGAACACTGAAGCTTTCTTT
few	-	TRBV11-2	TRBJ1-1	CASSWGRDTEAFF	TGTGCCAGCAGCTGGGGGAGGGACACTGAAGCTTTCTTT
once	-	TRBV5-1	TRBJ1-2	CASSLYRDGVYTF	TGCGCCAGCAGCTTGTACAGGGATGGAGTCTACACCTTC
-	-	TRBV11-2	TRBJ1-1	CASSLGVGGRLNTEAFF	TGTGCCAGCAGCTTAGGTGTGGGGGGTCGGTTGAACACTGAAGCTTTCTTT
-	-	TRBV6-1	TRBJ1-6	CASSERAGISYNSPLHF	TGTGCCAGCAGTGAGCGGGCAGGCATCTCCTATAATTCACCCCTCCACTTT
-	-	TRBV7-2	TRBJ1-5	CASSGQASNQPQHF	TGTGCCTCGTCCGGGCAGGCGAGCAATCAGCCCCAGCATTTT
-	-	TRBV28	TRBJ1-2	CASSIGGEGYGYTF	TGTGCCAGCAGTATCGGGGGCGAGGGCTATGGCTACACCTTC
-	-	TRBV20-1	TRBJ1-1	CSAEDTNTEAFF	TGCAGTGCCGAGGACACGAACACTGAAGCTTTCTTT
-	TRBD1	TRBV20-1	TRBJ1-2	CSARIPKVATGEIGYTF	TGCAGTGCTAGGATCCCCAAGGTGGCGACAGGGGAGATTGGTTACACCTTC
-	-	TRBV6-1	TRBJ1-2	CASSDGQTNYGYTF	TGTGCCAGCAGTGACGGACAGACTAACTATGGCTACACCTTC
-	-	TRBV4-2	TRBJ1-2	CASSQSASRGYTF	TGTGCCAGCAGCCAATCTGCGAGCCGGGGCTACACCTTC
-	TRBD1	TRBV7-8	TRBJ1-3	CASSLTGDDSGNTIYF	TGTGCCAGCAGCTTAACAGGGGATGATTCTGGAAACACCATATATTTT
-	-	TRBV5-6	TRBJ1-1	CASSLVQRNTEAFF	TGTGCCAGCAGCTTGGTCCAGAGGAACACTGAAGCTTTCTTT
-	-	TRBV19	TRBJ1-5	CASSSNPDGQPQHF	TGTGCCAGTAGTAGTAACCCCGATGGTCAGCCCCAGCATTTT
-	-	TRBV6-2/TRBV6-3	TRBJ1-1	CASSYSISGTDTEAFF	TGTGCCAGCAGTTACTCGATTTCAGGGACGGACACTGAAGCTTTCTTT
-	TRBD1	TRBV6-1	TRBJ1-1	CASNTGVGGSNTEAFF	TGTGCCAGCAACACAGGGGTAGGGGGATCGAACACTGAAGCTTTCTTT
few	TRBD1	TRBV6-2/TRBV6-3	TRBJ1-5	CASSSRQGANLRQPQHF	TGTGCCAGCAGTTCCAGACAGGGGGCGAATCTTAGGCAGCCCCAGCATTTT
-	-	TRBV2	TRBJ1-1	CASSEGAVITEAFF	TGTGCCAGCAGTGAGGGGGCCGTGATTACTGAAGCTTTCTTT
-	-	TRBV27	TRBJ2-7	CASSGTGSYEQYF	TGTGCCAGCAGTGGCACAGGTTCCTACGAGCAGTACTTC
-	-	TRBV28	TRBJ2-7	CASSISYEQYF	TGTGCCAGCAGTATATCCTACGAGCAGTACTTC
-	-	TRBV5-1	TRBJ2-3	CASSPSHLTDTQYF	TGCGCCAGCAGCCCCTCACACCTCACAGATACGCAGTATTTT
-	-	TRBV20-1	TRBJ1-1	CSARDDDFRAFF	TGCAGTGCTAGAGATGATGATTTCCGGGCTTTCTTT
-	-	TRBV11-3	TRBJ1-1	CASWDITSLNTEAFF	TGTGCCAGCTGGGACATTACAAGCCTGAACACTGAAGCTTTCTTT
few	-	TRBV20-1	TRBJ2-2	CSARDAQNTGELFF	TGCAGTGCTAGAGATGCACAGAACACCGGGGAGCTGTTTTTT
few	-	TRBV6-2/TRBV6-3	TRBJ1-1	CASSWGGRTTEAFF	TGTGCCAGCAGTTGGGGGGGACGGACGACTGAAGCTTTCTTT
few	TRBD1	TRBV11-1	TRBJ1-1	CASSDRENTEAFF	TGTGCCAGCAGCGACAGGGAGAACACTGAAGCTTTCTTT
few	-	TRBV20-1	TRBJ1-2	CSARDATSDGYTF	TGCAGTGCTAGGGACGCTACATCGGATGGCTACACCTTC
-	-	TRBV15	TRBJ2-1	CATSISAVYNEQFF	TGTGCCACCAGCATTAGCGCGGTCTACAATGAGCAGTTCTTC
few	-	TRBV7-2	TRBJ1-5	CASSTVGEDQPQHF	TGTGCCAGCAGCACGGTGGGGGAGGATCAGCCCCAGCATTTT
-	-	TRBV11-1	TRBJ1-2	CASSITRVRSDYGYTF	TGTGCCAGCAGCATAACCCGGGTGCGGTCTGACTATGGCTACACCTTC
-	-	TRBV7-2	TRBJ1-4	CASSPDLDGTRRGKLFF	TGTGCCAGCAGCCCGGACCTGGACGGGACTAGGAGAGGAAAACTGTTTTTT
-	-	TRBV27	TRBJ1-2	CAAARDGAYGYTF	TGTGCCGCAGCCCGGGATGGGGCCTATGGCTACACCTTC
-	TRBD1	TRBV6-1	TRBJ1-5	CASSEDPQTGVQHF	TGTGCCAGCAGTGAAGATCCCCAGACAGGGGTCCAGCATTTT
-	-	TRBV19	TRBJ2-1	CASSIPGAPTNEQFF	TGTGCCAGTAGTATTCCAGGGGCCCCGACCAATGAGCAGTTCTTC
medium-sized	-	TRBV14	TRBJ1-1	CASSLRGGSTEAFF	TGTGCCAGCAGCTTAAGAGGGGGATCCACTGAAGCTTTCTTT
-	TRBD1	TRBV6-2/TRBV6-3	TRBJ1-2	CASSPDRDGYTF	TGTGCCAGCAGCCCAGACAGGGATGGCTACACCTTC
once	-	TRBV19	TRBJ1-6	CASSIAAGDNSPLHF	TGTGCCAGTAGTATAGCCGCCGGGGATAATTCACCCCTCCACTTT
-	TRBD1	TRBV7-8	TRBJ1-1	CASSLEYRGISEAFF	TGTGCCAGCAGCTTAGAGTACAGGGGGATTTCTGAAGCTTTCTTT
-	TRBD1	TRBV20-1	TRBJ1-5	CSARHPGQNNQPQHF	TGCAGTGCTAGGCATCCGGGACAGAATAATCAGCCCCAGCATTTT
-	TRBD2	TRBV7-2	TRBJ2-1	CASSQPGGDEQFF	TGTGCCAGCAGCCAACCGGGGGGGGATGAGCAGTTCTTC
-	-	TRBV7-2	TRBJ2-7	CASSLGTVLYEQYF	TGTGCCAGCAGCTTAGGGACAGTGTTATACGAGCAGTACTTC
few	-	TRBV5-1	TRBJ2-5	CASSLQQGMGETQYF	TGCGCCAGCAGCCTCCAACAGGGAATGGGGGAGACCCAGTACTTC
-	-	TRBV19	TRBJ2-7	CASSFSPTGRSDEQYF	TGTGCCAGTAGTTTTTCACCTACCGGACGGAGCGACGAGCAGTACTTC
-	-	TRBV20-1	TRBJ1-2	CSAREVGASGGYTF	TGCAGTGCTAGAGAAGTGGGAGCCTCCGGAGGCTACACCTTC
-	-	TRBV6-7	TRBJ2-7	CASSLKAAYEQYF	TGTGCCAGCAGTTTGAAGGCGGCCTACGAGCAGTACTTC
-	TRBD2	TRBV6-2/TRBV6-3	TRBJ2-3	CASSLRGADTQYF	TGTGCCAGCAGTTTACGGGGGGCAGATACGCAGTATTTT
-	TRBD1	TRBV7-9	TRBJ1-4	CASSFDRGEKLFF	TGTGCCAGCAGCTTTGACAGGGGCGAAAAACTGTTTTTT
-	-	TRBV7-2	TRBJ1-2	CASSVGGYTF	TGTGCCAGCAGTGTGGGGGGCTACACCTTC
-	-	TRBV6-5	TRBJ1-3	CASSYAGTGGNTIYF	TGTGCCAGCAGTTACGCGGGAACAGGGGGAAACACCATATATTTT
-	-	TRBV19	TRBJ1-5	CASSALNQPQHF	TGTGCCAGTAGTGCCCTTAATCAGCCCCAGCATTTT
-	TRBD2	TRBV10-3	TRBJ2-1	CATRLAANNEQFF	TGTGCCACGAGACTAGCAGCAAACAATGAGCAGTTCTTC
once	-	TRBV6-2/TRBV6-3	TRBJ2-1	CASTSYNEQFF	TGTGCCAGCACTTCCTACAATGAGCAGTTCTTC
-	-	TRBV2	TRBJ1-4	CASSPGAEKLFF	TGTGCCAGCAGCCCCGGGGCTGAAAAACTGTTTTTT